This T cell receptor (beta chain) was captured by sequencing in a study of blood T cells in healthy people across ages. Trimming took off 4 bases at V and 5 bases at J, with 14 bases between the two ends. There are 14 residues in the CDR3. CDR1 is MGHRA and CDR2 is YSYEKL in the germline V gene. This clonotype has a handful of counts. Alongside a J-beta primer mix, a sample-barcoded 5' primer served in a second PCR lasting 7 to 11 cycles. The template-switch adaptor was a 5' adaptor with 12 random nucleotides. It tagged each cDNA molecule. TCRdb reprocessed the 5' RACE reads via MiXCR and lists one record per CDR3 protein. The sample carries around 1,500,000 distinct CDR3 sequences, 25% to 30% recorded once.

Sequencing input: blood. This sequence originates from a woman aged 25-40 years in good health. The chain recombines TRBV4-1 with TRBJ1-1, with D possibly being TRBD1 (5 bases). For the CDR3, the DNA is TGCGCCAGCAGCCGAAGGGGAGAAAGGACTGAAGCTTTCTTT. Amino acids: CASSRRGERTEAFF.